This T cell receptor (beta chain) stems from a study of cytomegalovirus exposure and HLA in healthy donors. General observations from the study: In a later analysis, HLA-associated TCR beta chains were more clonally expanded than equally common others. A later analysis reportedly identified an Asian-associated ancestry cluster as carrying fewer N-insertions than the roughly 720-donor mean. V- and J-gene trimming in TCR beta was tied to a missense DCLRE1C variant by an analysis performed later. Follow-up analysis seemed to connect common viral pathogens with several of the most significant clusters identified.

Details on this clone: Its cognate antigen is unknown.

The PCR made use of 60 Vbeta and 13 Jbeta primers. The data were produced by immunoSEQ multiplex PCR, yet TCRdb's version contains in-frame clones alone and is incomplete. This table holds over 85,000 clones, more than 60% found once. Trimming left V 6 bases short and J 3 bases short, with 8 bases between. This CDR3 is built from 12 residues. Per germline, CDR1 SNHLY and CDR2 FYNNEI. The chain links TRBV2 to TRBJ2-5; D remains unclear. This receptor was taken from a young man in good health and CMV-seropositive. Input material: PBMCs. The DNA for the CDR3 is TGTGCCAGCAGCCTATCCAAAGAGACCCAGTACTTC. Its translation: CASSLSKETQYF.